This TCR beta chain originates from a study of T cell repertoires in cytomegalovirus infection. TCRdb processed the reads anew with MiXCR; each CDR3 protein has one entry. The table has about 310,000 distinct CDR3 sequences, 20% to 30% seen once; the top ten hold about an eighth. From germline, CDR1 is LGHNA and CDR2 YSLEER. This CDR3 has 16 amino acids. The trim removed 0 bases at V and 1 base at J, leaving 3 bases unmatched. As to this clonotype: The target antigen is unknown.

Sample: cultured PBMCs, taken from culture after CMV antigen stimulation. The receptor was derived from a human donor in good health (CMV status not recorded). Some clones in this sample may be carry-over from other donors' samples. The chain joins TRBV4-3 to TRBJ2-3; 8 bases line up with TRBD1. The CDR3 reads CASSQEWGQGTDTQYF. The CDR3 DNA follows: TGCGCCAGCAGCCAAGAGTGGGGACAGGGCACAGATACGCAGTATTTT.